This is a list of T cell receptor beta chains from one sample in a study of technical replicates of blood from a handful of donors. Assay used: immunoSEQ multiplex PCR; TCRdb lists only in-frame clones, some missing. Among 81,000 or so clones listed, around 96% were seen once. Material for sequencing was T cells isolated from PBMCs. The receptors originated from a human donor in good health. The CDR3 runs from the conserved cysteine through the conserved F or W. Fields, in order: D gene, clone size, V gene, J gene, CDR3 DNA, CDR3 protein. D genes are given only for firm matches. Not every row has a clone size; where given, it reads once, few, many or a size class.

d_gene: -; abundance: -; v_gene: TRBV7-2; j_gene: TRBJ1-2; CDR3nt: TGTGCCAGCAGCACGAGGACAGATTATGGCTACACCTTC; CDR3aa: CASSTRTDYGYTF
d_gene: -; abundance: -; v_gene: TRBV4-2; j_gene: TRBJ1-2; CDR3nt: TGTGCCAGCAGCCAAGATCACGGCTATGGCTACACCTTC; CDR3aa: CASSQDHGYGYTF
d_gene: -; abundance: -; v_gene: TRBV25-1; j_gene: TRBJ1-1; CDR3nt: TGTGCCAGCAGTGACAGGTCAACCACTGAAGCTTTCTTT; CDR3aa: CASSDRSTTEAFF
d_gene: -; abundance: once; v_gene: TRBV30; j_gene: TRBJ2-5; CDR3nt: TGTGCCTGGAGCCATCCGGGACTCCAAGAGACCCAGTACTTC; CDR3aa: CAWSHPGLQETQYF
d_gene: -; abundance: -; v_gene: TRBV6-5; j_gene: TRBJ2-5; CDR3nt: TGTGCCAGCAGTTATTTTGGCCTCCAAGAGACCCAGTACTTC; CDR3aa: CASSYFGLQETQYF
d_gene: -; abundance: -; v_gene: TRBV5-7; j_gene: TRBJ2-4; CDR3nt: TGTGCCAGCAGCTTAGGCAGGGGGGAAAACATTCAGTACTTC; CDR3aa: CASSLGRGENIQYF
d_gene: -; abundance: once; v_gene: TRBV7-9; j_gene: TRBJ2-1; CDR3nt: TGTGCCAGCAGCCTTTCAGGGGACAATGAGCAGTTCTTC; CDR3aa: CASSLSGDNEQFF
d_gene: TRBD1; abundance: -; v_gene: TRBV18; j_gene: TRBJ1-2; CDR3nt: TGTGCCAGCTCACCCGGGACAGAGGGCTACACCTTC; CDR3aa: CASSPGTEGYTF
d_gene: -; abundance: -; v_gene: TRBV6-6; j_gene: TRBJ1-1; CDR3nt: TGTGCCAGCACCTCAGGGGATGGGGCTTTCTTT; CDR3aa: CASTSGDGAFF
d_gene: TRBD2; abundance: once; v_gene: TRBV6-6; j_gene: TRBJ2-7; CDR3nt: TGTGCCAGCAGTATACCGGGACTAGGTAACTCCTACGAGCAGTACTTC; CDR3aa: CASSIPGLGNSYEQYF
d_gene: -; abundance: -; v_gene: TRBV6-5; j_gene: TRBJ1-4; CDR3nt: TGTGCCAGCAGTTACCTTCAGTCTAATGAAAAACTGTTTTTT; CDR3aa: CASSYLQSNEKLFF
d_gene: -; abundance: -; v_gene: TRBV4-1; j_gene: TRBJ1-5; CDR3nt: TGCGCCAGCAGCCAAGAGAGGGGGAATCAGCCCCAGCATTTT; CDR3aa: CASSQERGNQPQHF
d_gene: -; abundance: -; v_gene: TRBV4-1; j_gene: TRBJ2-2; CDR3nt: TGCGCCAGCAGCCAAGTCCAACGGACACCCGGCGGGGAGCTGTTTTTT; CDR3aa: CASSQVQRTPGGELFF
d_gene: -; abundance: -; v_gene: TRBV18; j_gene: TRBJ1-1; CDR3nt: TGTGCCAGCTCACCAAACGAGCGGAGGGCAACTGAAGCTTTCTTT; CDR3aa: CASSPNERRATEAFF
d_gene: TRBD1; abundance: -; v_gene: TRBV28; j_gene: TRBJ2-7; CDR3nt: TGTGCCAGCAGTAGCGGACAGGGTGGCGAGCAGTACTTC; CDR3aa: CASSSGQGGEQYF
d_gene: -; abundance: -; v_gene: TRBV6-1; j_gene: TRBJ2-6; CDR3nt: TGTGCCAGCAGTGAAGCGCGGATCTCTGGGGCCAACGTCCTGACTTTC; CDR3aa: CASSEARISGANVLTF
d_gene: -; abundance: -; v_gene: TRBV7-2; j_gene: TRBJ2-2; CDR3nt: TGTGCCAGCAGCTTAGAGAGGTTCACCGGGGAGCTGTTTTTT; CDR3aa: CASSLERFTGELFF
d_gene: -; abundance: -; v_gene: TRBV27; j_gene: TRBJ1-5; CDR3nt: TGTGCCAGCAGCCCGGCGGGGGCAAACAATCAGCCCCAGCATTTT; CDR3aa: CASSPAGANNQPQHF
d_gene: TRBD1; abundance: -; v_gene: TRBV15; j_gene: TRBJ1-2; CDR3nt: TGTGCCACCAGCAGACAGGGGGCCAGCGGCTACACCTTC; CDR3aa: CATSRQGASGYTF
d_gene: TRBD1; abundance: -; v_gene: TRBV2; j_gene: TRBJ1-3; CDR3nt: TGTGCCAGCAGTGAAGCCTTCGGACAGGGGTTCGGAAACACCATATATTTT; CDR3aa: CASSEAFGQGFGNTIYF
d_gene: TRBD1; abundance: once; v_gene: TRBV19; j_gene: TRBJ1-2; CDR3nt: TGTGCCAGTACGACCGGGACAGGGGGCTTAGTTGGCTACACCTTC; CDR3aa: CASTTGTGGLVGYTF
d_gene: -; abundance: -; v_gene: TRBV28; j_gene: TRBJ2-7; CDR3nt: TGTGCCAGCAGTTCAACCTACGAGCAGTACTTC; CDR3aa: CASSSTYEQYF
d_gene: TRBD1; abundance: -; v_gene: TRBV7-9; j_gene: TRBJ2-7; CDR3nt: TGTGCCAGCAGCCCTGGCCGGGGACAGAGCTCCTACGAGCAGTACTTC; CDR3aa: CASSPGRGQSSYEQYF
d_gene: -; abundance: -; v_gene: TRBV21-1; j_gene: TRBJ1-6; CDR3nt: TGTGCCAGCAGCAAAGCAGACAGCAGGGGGCGTACGGATTCACCCCTCCACTTT; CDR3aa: CASSKADSRGRTDSPLHF
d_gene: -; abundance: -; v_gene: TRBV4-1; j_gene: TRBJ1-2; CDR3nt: TGCGCCAGCAGCCAGCCTCCGGGGGCTAACTATGGCTACACCTTC; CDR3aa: CASSQPPGANYGYTF
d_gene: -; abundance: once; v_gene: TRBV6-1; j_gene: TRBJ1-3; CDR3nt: TGTGCCAGCACCGCCTTAGACAGGGGAAACACCATATATTTT; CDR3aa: CASTALDRGNTIYF
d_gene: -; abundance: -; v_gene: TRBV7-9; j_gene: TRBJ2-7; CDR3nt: TGTGCCAGCAGCTTCTACCTAACAGACGAGCAGTACTTC; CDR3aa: CASSFYLTDEQYF
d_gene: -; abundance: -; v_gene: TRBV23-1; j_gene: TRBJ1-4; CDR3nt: TGCGCCAGCAGGACCAGGTGGTCGGATGAAAAACTGTTTTTT; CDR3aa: CASRTRWSDEKLFF
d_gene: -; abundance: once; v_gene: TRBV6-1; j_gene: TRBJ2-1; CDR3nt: TGTGCCAGCTGGGACTCCAACAATGAGCAGTTCTTC; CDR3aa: CASWDSNNEQFF
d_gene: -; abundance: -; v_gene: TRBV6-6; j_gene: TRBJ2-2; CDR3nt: TGTGCCAGCAGTTACGGGGCGAGAACCGGGGAGCTGTTTTTT; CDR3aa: CASSYGARTGELFF
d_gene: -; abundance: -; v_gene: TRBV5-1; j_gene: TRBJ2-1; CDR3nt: TGCGCCAGCAAGGAGGGGCTGGATGAGCAGTTCTTC; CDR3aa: CASKEGLDEQFF
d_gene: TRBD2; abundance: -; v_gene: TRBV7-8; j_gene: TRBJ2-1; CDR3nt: TGTGCCAGCAGCTTATTTCTCGCTAGCGGGGGGCGTGAGCAGTTCTTC; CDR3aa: CASSLFLASGGREQFF
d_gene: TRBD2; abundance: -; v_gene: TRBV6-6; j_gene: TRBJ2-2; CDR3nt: TGTGCCAGCAGTTACTGGCGGGGGGCCAACACCGGGGAGCTGTTTTTT; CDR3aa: CASSYWRGANTGELFF
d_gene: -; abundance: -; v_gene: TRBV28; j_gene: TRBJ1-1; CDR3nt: TGTGCCAGCAGTTATGGACAGCGGAAGGGTTTCTTT; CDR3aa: CASSYGQRKGFF
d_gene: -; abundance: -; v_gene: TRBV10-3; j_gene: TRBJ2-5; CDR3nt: TGTGCCATCAGTGAGTCGGGTGAGGCAGAAGGAGAGACCCAGTACTTC; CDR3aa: CAISESGEAEGETQYF
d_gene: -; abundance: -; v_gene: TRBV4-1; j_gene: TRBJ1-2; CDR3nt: TGCGCCAGCAGCCAAGAAATTCCCTTGGCTGGGGCTGGCTATGGCTACACCTTC; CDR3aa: CASSQEIPLAGAGYGYTF
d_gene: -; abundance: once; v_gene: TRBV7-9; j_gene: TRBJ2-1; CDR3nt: TGTGCCAGCAGCTCGAAAAGGCCCCTCCTAGGAGACAATGAGCAGTTCTTC; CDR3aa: CASSSKRPLLGDNEQFF
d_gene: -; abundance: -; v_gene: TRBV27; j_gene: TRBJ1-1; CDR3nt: TGTGCCAGCAGTTTGGAGGCCACTGAAGCTTTCTTT; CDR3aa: CASSLEATEAFF
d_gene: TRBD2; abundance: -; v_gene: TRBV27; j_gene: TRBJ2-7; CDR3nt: TGTGCCAGCAGTTACGTAGCGGGAGCCTACGAGCAGTACTTC; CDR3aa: CASSYVAGAYEQYF
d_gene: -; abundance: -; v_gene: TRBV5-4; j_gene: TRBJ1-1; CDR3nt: TGTGCCAGCAGCTTTGATAGCACTGAAGCTTTCTTT; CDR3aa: CASSFDSTEAFF
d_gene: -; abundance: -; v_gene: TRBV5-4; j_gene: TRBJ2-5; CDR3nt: TGTGCCAGCAGCTTGTACGAGATCCAAGAGACCCAGTACTTC; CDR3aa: CASSLYEIQETQYF
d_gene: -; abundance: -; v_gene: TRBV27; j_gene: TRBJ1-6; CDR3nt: TGTGCCAGCAGTTTAGCGGCGGATTTTAGAACCCTCCACTTT; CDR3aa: CASSLAADFRTLHF
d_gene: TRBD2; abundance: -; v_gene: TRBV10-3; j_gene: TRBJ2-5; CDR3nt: TGTGCCATCAAACCGGGACTAGCGGTTCAAGAGACCCAGTACTTC; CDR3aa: CAIKPGLAVQETQYF
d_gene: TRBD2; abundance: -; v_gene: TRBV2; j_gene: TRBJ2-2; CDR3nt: TGTGCCAGCAGTGAAGCGGGACTAGCGGGAGCTTACACCGGGGAGCTGTTTTTT; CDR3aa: CASSEAGLAGAYTGELFF
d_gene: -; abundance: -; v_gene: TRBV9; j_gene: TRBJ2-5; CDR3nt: TGTGCCAGCAGGCGAGGGCCACAAGAGACCCAGTACTTC; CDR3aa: CASRRGPQETQYF
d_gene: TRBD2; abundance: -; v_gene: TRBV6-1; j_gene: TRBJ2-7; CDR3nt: TGTGCCAGCAGTGAAATCCCCGTGGAGCGGGATCTGGGTTGCGAGCAGTACTTC; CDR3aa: CASSEIPVERDLGCEQYF
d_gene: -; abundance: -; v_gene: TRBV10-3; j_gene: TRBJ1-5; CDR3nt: TGTGCCATCAGTGAGTCGGGGCGGGGTGTTAGCACTCAGCCCCAGCATTTT; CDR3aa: CAISESGRGVSTQPQHF
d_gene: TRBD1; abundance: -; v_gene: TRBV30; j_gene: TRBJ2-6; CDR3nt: TGTGCCTGGACGGGACAGACAAAATTCTCTGGGGCCAACGTCCTGACTTTC; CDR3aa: CAWTGQTKFSGANVLTF
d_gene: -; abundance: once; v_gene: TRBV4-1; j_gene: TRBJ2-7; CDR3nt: TGCGCCAGCTGCCCCGGCGGGGGCGGCTACGAGCAGTACTTC; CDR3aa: CASCPGGGGYEQYF
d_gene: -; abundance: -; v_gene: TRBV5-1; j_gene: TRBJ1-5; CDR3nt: TGCGCCAGCAGCTTGACAGGGAACTCCAATCAGCCCCAGCATTTT; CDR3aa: CASSLTGNSNQPQHF
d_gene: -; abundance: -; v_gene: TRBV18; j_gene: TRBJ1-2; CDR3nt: TGTGCCGGCAGCGGGGGAGAACCCTATGGCTACACCTTC; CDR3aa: CAGSGGEPYGYTF
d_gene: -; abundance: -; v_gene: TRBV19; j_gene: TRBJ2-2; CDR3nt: TGTGCCAGTAAGGTGCGAGACAGATTCACCGGGGAGCTGTTTTTT; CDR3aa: CASKVRDRFTGELFF
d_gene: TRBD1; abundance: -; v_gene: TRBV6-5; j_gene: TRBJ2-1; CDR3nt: TGTGCCAGCAGTTACTCCTCCGGGACAGGCGGTTGGGTGCAGTTCTTC; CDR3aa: CASSYSSGTGGWVQFF
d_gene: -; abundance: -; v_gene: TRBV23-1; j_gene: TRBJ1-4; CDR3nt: TGCGCCAGCAGTCAACTGGGGACATTTAACGCAACTAATGAAAAACTGTTTTTT; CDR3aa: CASSQLGTFNATNEKLFF